This TCR beta chain was identified during a study of response to subunit inactivated influenza vaccine. This CDR3 region has 14 residues. The V segment lost 3 bases and the J segment 3 bases; nucleotides outside the gene matches: 4. The germline V gene encodes CDR1 KGHSH and CDR2 LQKENI. Overall study results and limits: Authors proposed each seasonal influenza vaccination draws in few new T cells.

Concerning this clonotype: Its specificity is not known.

One entry per CDR3 protein results from TCRdb running MiXCR on the RT-PCR reads. The table has hundreds of thousands of distinct CDR3 sequences, less than 20% seen once. The rearrangement links TRBV18 to TRBJ2-7; 8 bases map to TRBD1. Specimen: PBMCs from blood, collected 5 days after vaccination. The TCR sequence derives from a man in his fifties or sixties who received an inactivated influenza vaccine. The CDR3 is CASSPFDRGYEQYF. CDR3 bases: TGTGCCAGCTCACCTTTCGACAGGGGCTACGAGCAGTACTTC.